Below, 14 T cell receptor beta chains from the same sample are listed, as sequenced in a study of T cell changes during pregnancy in multiple sclerosis. Some clones are missing from TCRdb's copy, which holds only in-frame ones; the method was immunoSEQ multiplex PCR. The data contain 65,000 to 80,000 clones, 80% to 95% of them seen just once; the ten biggest clones take up more than 0.8%. The sample in question was peripheral blood, obtained in the first trimester of pregnancy. The receptors originated from a female donor with multiple sclerosis, enrolled in a pregnancy study.

The rearrangement joins TRBV10-1 to TRBJ1-1; D call uncertain. The CDR3 is made up of 13 amino acids. V was cut by 7 bases and J by 5 bases, with 14 bases left in between. The germline CDR1 and CDR2 sequences are WNHNN and SYGVQD (reference sequence). The CDR3 nucleotides are TGCGCCAGCATGAAGGAGGGTCGGACTGAAGCTTTCTTT. Translating gives CASMKEGRTEAFF.

The chain uses TRBV5-1 and TRBJ2-1; D is possibly TRBD2 (7 bases). The CDR3 is 17 residues long. V lost 5 bases and J lost 3, with 21 bases in between. The germline CDR1 and CDR2 sequences are SGHRS and YFSETQ. CDR3 in DNA: TGCGCCAGCAGTCCGGAGGGGGAGCGGGGAATCTACAATGAGCAGTTCTTC. Translation gives CASSPEGERGIYNEQFF.

V gene TRBV18 combines with J gene TRBJ2-1, with a weak D call TRBD1 (5 bases). This CDR3 is built from 13 residues. Looked up from germline, CDR1 is KGHSH and CDR2 is LQKENI. V was pared by 4 bases and J by 7 bases, with 11 bases between. The CDR3 here is CASSLSQANEQFF. Written as DNA, the CDR3 is TGTGCCAGCTCACTGTCACAGGCAAATGAGCAGTTCTTC.

The rearrangement links TRBV10-3 to TRBJ1-2; TRBD1 might be the D (5 bases). The V gene's germline CDR1 is ENHRY and CDR2 SYGVKD. This CDR3 is built from 14 residues. Trimming removed 3 bases from V and 4 bases from J, with 12 bases in between. CDR3 protein: CAISEPSQGYGYTF. The CDR3 nucleotides read TGTGCCATCAGTGAACCCTCTCAGGGCTATGGCTACACCTTC.

The gene calls are TRBV18 and TRBJ2-7; 7 nucleotides align to TRBD1. Unmatched junction bases numbered 1, after V lost 0 bases and J lost 5 bases. The CDR3 spans 13 residues. Germline V gene lookup returns CDR1 KGHSH and CDR2 LQKENI. The CDR3 DNA sequence: TGTGCCAGCTCACCACCGACAGGGCACGAGCAGTACTTC. It translates to CASSPPTGHEQYF.

In this sample, this clone turned up a few times. This sequence joins TRBV7-9 and TRBJ2-7, with a tentative D call TRBD1 (7 bases). CDR1 is SEHNR and CDR2 is FQNEAQ in the germline V gene (reference sequence). CDR3 length equals 14 residues. V lost 7 bases, J lost 0 bases, and 13 bases lay in between. CDR3 DNA sequence: TGTGCCAGCATGCGGGACAGTTACTCCTACGAGCAGTACTTC. Encoded protein: CASMRDSYSYEQYF.

The chain has TRBV6-5 and TRBJ1-3; D is uncertain. CDR1 and CDR2 from the germline V gene are MNHEY and SVGAGI. Trimming cost V 0 bases and J 3 bases, with 12 bases left between them. This CDR3 is 16 amino acids long. The CDR3 here is CASSYSMSGRGNTIYF. CDR3 coding DNA: TGTGCCAGCAGTTACTCAATGTCGGGTCGTGGAAACACCATATATTTT.

The chain uses TRBV18 and TRBJ1-2; D uncertain. The CDR3 is made up of 17 amino acids. V was pared by 0 bases and J by 6 bases, with 20 bases between. The germline gives CDR1 KGHSH, CDR2 LQKENI. The CDR3 sequence: CASSPPIQAGPDHGYTF. The CDR3 DNA is TGTGCCAGCTCACCACCGATCCAGGCGGGTCCGGATCATGGCTACACCTTC.

The rearrangement links TRBV27 to TRBJ2-1, with 8 bases matching TRBD2. This CDR3 is built from 13 residues. Looked up from germline, CDR1 is MNHEY and CDR2 is SMNVEV (reference sequence). Germline trimming cut 7 bases from V and 7 bases from J; bases unmatched to any gene: 6. The CDR3 DNA follows: TGTGCCAGCACTTCGGGAGGGATGAATGAGCAGTTCTTC. This codes for CASTSGGMNEQFF.

The chain uses TRBV6-5 and TRBJ2-3; 8 positions match TRBD2. J gave up 0 bases and V 8 bases, and 1 base lay outside the gene matches. Per the germline V gene, CDR1 is MNHEY and CDR2 is SVGAGI. This CDR3 is 13 amino acids long. CDR3 protein: CASASGSTDTQYF. The CDR3 nucleotides are TGTGCCAGCGCTAGCGGGAGCACAGATACGCAGTATTTT.

This clone has just one count. This chain links TRBV27 with TRBJ2-1; 7 bases fit TRBD1. The trim removed 1 base at V and 5 bases at J, leaving 2 bases unmatched. This CDR3 contains 14 residues. Germline-derived CDR1 and CDR2 are MNHEY and SMNVEV (reference sequence). For the CDR3, the DNA is TGTGCCAGCAGTTTATACAGGGGTAACAATGAGCAGTTCTTC. Translation: CASSLYRGNNEQFF.

CDR3 nucleotide sequence: TGTGCCAGCAGCCCCCCTACTAGCGGCGAGCAGTACTTC. Translated: CASSPPTSGEQYF. This sequence joins TRBV5-5 and TRBJ2-7; 8 nucleotides align to TRBD2. The CDR3 totals 13 residues. Trimming removed 4 bases from V and 6 bases from J; junction bases left unmatched: 6. In germline, CDR1 is SGHKS, CDR2 YYEKEE (reference sequence).

The V and J genes are TRBV10-3 and TRBJ1-5; no clear D gene. CDR1 is ENHRY, CDR2 SYGVKD, per germline. The germline V and J ends were trimmed by 3 bases and 11 bases, with 17 bases remaining between them. The CDR3 is 14 residues long. The chain's CDR3 is CAISDSERAGAQHF. Here the CDR3 DNA reads TGTGCCATCAGTGATTCCGAGAGGGCCGGGGCCCAGCATTTT.

DNA of the CDR3: TGTGCCAGCAGCACCCGACAGGGGGGTAACTATGGCTACACCTTC. Residues: CASSTRQGGNYGYTF. This chain uses TRBV9 with TRBJ1-2, with 9 bases matching TRBD1. V shed 4 bases and J 1 base; nucleotides not matched to a gene: 5. Germline V CDR1 and CDR2: SGDLS, YYNGEE. The CDR3 covers 15 residues.